This T cell receptor (beta chain) stems from a study of cytomegalovirus exposure and HLA in healthy donors. Germline V gives CDR1 MNHEY, CDR2 SVGAGI. The CDR3 spans 15 residues. Trimming shortened V by 6 bases and J by 4 bases, and 18 bases separated the two germline ends. Study findings and constraints: Apparent HLA restriction characterized most CMV-associated TCR beta chains in a later analysis.

About this clone itself: The target antigen is unknown.

Amplification used 60 Vbeta primers and 13 Jbeta primers. The protocol was immunoSEQ multiplex PCR, while the TCRdb copy is restricted to in-frame clones and leaves out a portion. The sample includes 150,000 to 200,000 clones, roughly 84% seen only once; the top ten take about 0.24%. The sequencing sample was made of PBMCs. The rearrangement links TRBV6-5 to TRBJ2-5; maybe TRBD1 (6 bases). This sequence was found in a boy younger than 18 in good health and CMV-seronegative. The CDR3 DNA reads TGTGCCAGCAGACCCGACAGGTCTATTGTAGAGACCCAGTACTTC. Residues: CASRPDRSIVETQYF.